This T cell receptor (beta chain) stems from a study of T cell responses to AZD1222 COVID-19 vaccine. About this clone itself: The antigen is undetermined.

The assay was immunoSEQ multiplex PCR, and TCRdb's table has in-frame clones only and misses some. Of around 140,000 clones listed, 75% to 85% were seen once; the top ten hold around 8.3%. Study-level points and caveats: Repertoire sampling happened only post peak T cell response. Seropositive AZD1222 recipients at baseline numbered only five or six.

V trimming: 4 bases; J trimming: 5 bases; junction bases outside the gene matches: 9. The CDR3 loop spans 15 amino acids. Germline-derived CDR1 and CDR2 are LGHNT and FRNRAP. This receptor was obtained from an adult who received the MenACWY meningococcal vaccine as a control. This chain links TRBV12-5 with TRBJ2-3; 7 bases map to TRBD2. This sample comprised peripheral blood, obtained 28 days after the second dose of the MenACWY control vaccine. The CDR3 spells CASGSLHIAGDTQYF. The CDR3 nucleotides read TGTGCTAGTGGTTCGCTTCATATAGCGGGAGATACGCAGTATTTT.